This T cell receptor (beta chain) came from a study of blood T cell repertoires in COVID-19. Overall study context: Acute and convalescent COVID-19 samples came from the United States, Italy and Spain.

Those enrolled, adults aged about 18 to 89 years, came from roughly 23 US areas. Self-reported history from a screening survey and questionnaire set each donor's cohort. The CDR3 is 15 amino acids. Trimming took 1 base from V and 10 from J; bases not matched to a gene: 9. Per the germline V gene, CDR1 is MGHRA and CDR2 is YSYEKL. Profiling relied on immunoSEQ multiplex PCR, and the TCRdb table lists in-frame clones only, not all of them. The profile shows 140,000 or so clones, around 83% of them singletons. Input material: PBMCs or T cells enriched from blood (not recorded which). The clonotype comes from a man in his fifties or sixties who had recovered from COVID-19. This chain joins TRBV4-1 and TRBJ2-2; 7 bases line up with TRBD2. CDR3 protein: CASSQGGGMAKELFF. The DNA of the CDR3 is TGCGCCAGCAGCCAAGGGGGAGGGATGGCGAAGGAGCTGTTTTTT.